The next 21 T cell receptor beta chains were all read from a single sample in a study of cytomegalovirus exposure and HLA in healthy donors (dated by TCRdb to about 2017). Library prep was done by the immunoSEQ multiplex PCR assay. For the multiplex PCR, a mixture combining 60 forward primers for TCR Vbeta segments and 13 reverse primers for TCR Jbeta segments was used. Held by TCRdb, this immuneACCESS table contains in-frame sequences only and omits some clones. Under half of the omission traces to an unresolved V gene where checked; the cause of the rest is unknown. The table for this sample shows 35,000 to 45,000 clones. Approximately 6.2% of the sample goes to the ten largest clones. Sample: PBMCs. These receptors all come from a man aged 30-40 years in good health and CMV-seronegative.

The V and J genes are TRBV29-1 and TRBJ2-7; D might be TRBD1 (5 bases). CDR1 SQVTM and CDR2 ANQGSEA come from the germline V gene. The length of the CDR3 is 11 residues. V lost 4 bases and J 7 bases, leaving 11 bases between the germline ends. The CDR3, as DNA: TGCAGCGTTGCCCAGGGTGGGGAGCAGTACTTC. Amino acid sequence: CSVAQGGEQYF.

The V and J genes are TRBV5-5 and TRBJ1-2, with 11 bases that match TRBD1. The CDR3 loop spans 14 amino acids. CDR1 is SGHKS, CDR2 YYEKEE, per germline (reference sequence). V lost 4 bases to trimming and J lost 4 bases; unmatched junction nucleotides: 3. The CDR3 loop is CASSPGTGGYGYTF. Written as DNA, the CDR3 is TGTGCCAGCAGCCCGGGGACAGGGGGCTATGGCTACACCTTC.

The chain uses TRBV19 and TRBJ1-1; D is undetermined. The CDR3 loop spans 13 amino acids. The V end was cut by 5 bases, the J end by 4 bases, with 11 bases between. Germline V gives CDR1 LNHDA, CDR2 SQIVND (reference sequence). CDR3 DNA sequence: TGTGCCAGTAGTCCTCAGGTCAGCACTGAAGCTTTCTTT. It codes for CASSPQVSTEAFF.

The chain employs TRBV7-9 and TRBJ2-7, with 9 bases fitting TRBD2. The CDR3 is 15 amino acids. V lost 5 bases to trimming and J lost 2 bases; unmatched junction nucleotides: 7. Germline V gene data show CDR1 as SEHNR and CDR2 as FQNEAQ (reference sequence). CDR3 amino acids: CASSMSGRPAYEQYF. CDR3 DNA: TGTGCCAGCAGCATGAGCGGGAGGCCCGCCTACGAGCAGTACTTC.

The chain carries TRBV27 and TRBJ2-1; D may be TRBD2 (5 bases). This CDR3 is 14 amino acids long. Germline CDR1 and CDR2: MNHEY and SMNVEV (reference sequence). V was trimmed by 8 bases and J by 4 bases, leaving 15 bases between them. The DNA of the CDR3 is TGTGCCAGCGAGGGCCTACTGTCGTACAATGAGCAGTTCTTC. Amino acids: CASEGLLSYNEQFF.

This chain links TRBV5-1 with TRBJ1-1; a possible D gene is TRBD1 (5 bases). V lost 4 bases to trimming and J lost 1 base, with 11 bases between them. The length of the CDR3 is 14 residues. The germline V gene has CDR1 SGHRS and CDR2 YFSETQ. The CDR3 DNA reads as TGCGCCAGCAGCACGAGACAGCAGAACACTGAAGCTTTCTTT. It specifies CASSTRQQNTEAFF.

V usage is TRBV2 and J usage is TRBJ2-6; 10 bases are a match to TRBD1. The CDR3 spans 17 residues. Germline-derived CDR1 and CDR2 are SNHLY and FYNNEI. Trimming at V came to 8 bases and at J to 0 bases, leaving 7 bases not matched to a gene. Here the CDR3 DNA reads TGTGCCAGCGTTAGCCGGGACAGGGGCTCTGGGGCCAACGTCCTGACTTTC. As protein: CASVSRDRGSGANVLTF.

The rearrangement links TRBV5-1 to TRBJ2-2, with 11 positions matching TRBD2. This CDR3 region has 16 residues. Trimming at V came to 3 bases and at J to 6 bases, leaving 7 bases not matched to a gene. Per germline, CDR1 SGHRS and CDR2 YFSETQ. The CDR3 DNA is TGCGCCAGCAGCTCTACTAGCGGGAGTCCTTCCGGGGAGCTGTTTTTT. As protein: CASSSTSGSPSGELFF.

This chain connects TRBV4-2 to TRBJ1-5; TRBD1 agrees at 8 bases. CDR3 length: 16 residues. CDR1 is LGHNA, CDR2 YNFKEQ, per germline. Losses at the gene ends were 0 bases for V and 2 bases for J; bases not matched to a gene: 3. As DNA, the CDR3 is TGTGCCAGCAGCCAAGACGGGACAGGACGCAATCAGCCCCAGCATTTT. Protein product: CASSQDGTGRNQPQHF.

A remark on this clone: One junction end does not reproduce the germline sequence, and a read error may be involved. V usage is TRBV7-7 and J usage is TRBJ2-1; 13 bases agree with TRBD2. Germline V gene lookup returns CDR1 SSHAT and CDR2 FNYEAQ (reference sequence). CDR3 length: 16 residues. The CDR3 bases are TGTGCTAGCAGCCCTCGGACTAGCGGGGGTCCCAGGGAGCAGTTCTTC. This translates into CASSPRTSGGPREQFF.

Regarding this clone: The same CDR3 can be traced to other DNA sequences in this sample. The J gene is TRBJ2-2, the V gene TRBV5-5; D is ambiguous. The CDR3 covers 10 residues. Germline V gene sequence: CDR1 SGHKS, CDR2 YYEKEE (reference sequence). V was shortened by 3 bases and J by 10 bases, with 4 bases between the two germline ends. The CDR3 nucleotides are TGTGCCAGCAGCTCAAAGGAGCTGTTTTTT. It codes for CASSSKELFF.

V gene TRBV19 combines with J gene TRBJ2-5; D is possibly TRBD2 (5 bases). The CDR3 has 14 amino acids. V was cut by 6 bases and J by 2 bases, with 13 bases left in between. In germline, CDR1 is LNHDA, CDR2 SQIVND (reference sequence). The CDR3 coding sequence is TGTGCCAGTAGCCGGGAAACCAAACAAGAGACCCAGTACTTC. Amino acid sequence: CASSRETKQETQYF. Looking up the rest from reference TRBV19 and TRBJ2-5 gives the full variable domain: DGGITQSPKYLFRKEGQNVTLSCEQNLNHDAMYWYRQDPGQGLRLIYYSQIVNDFQKGDIAEGYSVSREKKESFPLTVTSAQKNPTAFYLCASSRETKQETQYFGPGTRLLVL.

The chain carries TRBV11-1 and TRBJ2-7; 7 bases fit TRBD2. The CDR3 is made up of 14 amino acids. The V and J ends lost 8 bases and 0 bases, in that order; junction bases with no gene match: 7. Germline assignment: CDR1 SGHAT and CDR2 FQDESV (reference sequence). The CDR3 here is CASRREGSSYEQYF. The DNA of the CDR3 is TGTGCCAGCCGGAGGGAGGGAAGCTCCTACGAGCAGTACTTC.

The V and J genes are TRBV5-1 and TRBJ2-5; D is perhaps TRBD1 (5 bases). This CDR3 has 13 residues. V was cut by 0 bases and J by 4 bases, with 7 bases left in between. Germline values: CDR1 SGHRS, CDR2 YFSETQ. CDR3 in DNA: TGCGCCAGCAGCTTGGGGGGCTCAGAGACCCAGTACTTC. Translating gives CASSLGGSETQYF.

Note on this clone: The same CDR3 also results from other DNA sequences found in this sample. This rearrangement joins TRBV29-1 to TRBJ2-3; perhaps TRBD1 as D (5 bases). The CDR3 has 13 residues. Trimming removed 5 bases from V and 0 bases from J, with 9 bases in between. The germline V gene has CDR1 SQVTM and CDR2 ANQGSEA. The CDR3 is CSVRGRSTDTQYF. The CDR3 DNA is TGCAGCGTTAGGGGAAGAAGCACAGATACGCAGTATTTT.

The rearrangement joins TRBV19 to TRBJ1-2; TRBD1 aligns across 8 bases. Germline-derived CDR1 and CDR2 are LNHDA and SQIVND (reference sequence). V shed 3 bases and J 8 bases; nucleotides not matched to a gene: 14. The CDR3 is made up of 16 amino acids. CDR3 nucleotides: TGTGCCAGTAGTATGACAATCCGGGACAGGCGAGAAGGCTACACCTTC. Its protein is CASSMTIRDRREGYTF.

This rearrangement joins TRBV9 to TRBJ1-1; D may be TRBD1 (6 bases). The V end was cut by 0 bases, the J end by 8 bases, with 14 bases between. This CDR3 is built from 14 residues. Germline CDR1 SGDLS, CDR2 YYNGEE. The CDR3 DNA sequence: TGTGCCAGCAGCGTAGAGGGACATACAGGGGAAGCTTTCTTT. It codes for CASSVEGHTGEAFF.

The rearrangement links TRBV2 to TRBJ2-7, with 9 bases fitting TRBD1. The CDR3 loop spans 14 amino acids. The J segment lost 1 base and the V segment lost 7 bases, leaving 5 bases of the junction unmatched. From germline, CDR1 is SNHLY and CDR2 FYNNEI. The CDR3 bases are TGTGCCAGCACCACCGGGACAGGGTCCTACGAGCAGTACTTC. Its translation is CASTTGTGSYEQYF.

The chain joins TRBV10-2 to TRBJ2-7; 11 bases line up with TRBD2. CDR1 is WSHSY and CDR2 is SAAADI in the germline V gene. V lost 6 bases and J lost 0; bases outside the gene matches: 1. This CDR3 comprises 14 residues. CDR3 nucleotides: TGCGCCAGCAGGACTAGCGGGACCTCCTACGAGCAGTACTTC. This codes for CASRTSGTSYEQYF.

The chain joins TRBV5-1 to TRBJ2-7; 7 nucleotides align to TRBD1. This CDR3 contains 14 residues. J gave up 5 bases and V 4 bases, and 9 bases lay outside the gene matches. The germline V gene encodes CDR1 SGHRS and CDR2 YFSETQ. CDR3 sequence: CASSLGQTPNEQYF. Here the CDR3 DNA reads TGCGCCAGCAGCCTGGGACAGACCCCCAACGAGCAGTACTTC.

The chain recombines TRBV6-6 with TRBJ2-7; tentatively, D is TRBD2 (5 bases). CDR1 and CDR2 from the germline V gene are MNHNY and SVGAGI (reference sequence). Trimming removed 2 bases from V and 2 bases from J, with 13 bases in between. This CDR3 region has 15 residues. CDR3 bases: TGTGCCAGCAGTTACACAGAAGTTAGCGCCTACGAGCAGTACTTC. This sequence encodes CASSYTEVSAYEQYF.